The rows below give T cell receptor beta chains drawn from one sample of a study of siplizumab effects on memory and regulatory T cells. The assay was immunoSEQ multiplex PCR, and TCRdb's table has in-frame clones only and misses some. The sample lists some 100,000 clones, approximately 94% occurring once. Sequenced input: non-Treg CD4+ T cells sorted from blood. These receptors came from a human donor in good health. The CDR3 runs from the conserved cysteine through the conserved F or W. D genes are given only for firm matches. The size of a clone is reported for some rows only, either as once, few or many, or as a class for expanded clones.

TRBJ2-7 TRBV6-1 TRBD1 NA TGTGCCAGCACCGGCAGGGGGTTCTACGAGCAGTACTTC CASTGRGFYEQYF
TRBJ1-2 TRBV27 NA NA TGTGCCAGCAGATCCCTCGGGGGGCGCATCTATGGCTACACCTTC CASRSLGGRIYGYTF
TRBJ2-7 TRBV6-5 NA NA TGTGCCAGCAGAGTGACTAGTGGCGAGCAGTACTTC CASRVTSGEQYF
TRBJ1-2 TRBV5-1 NA NA TGCGCCAGCAGCTTGGAGTCAGGGGTTGGCTACACCTTC CASSLESGVGYTF
TRBJ2-1 TRBV13 TRBD2 NA TGTGCCAGCAGCGACGGGACTAGCGGGAGGCCATGGGATGATGAGCAGTTCTTC CASSDGTSGRPWDDEQFF
TRBJ2-5 TRBV2 NA NA TGTGCCAGCAGTGTCGGGACAAAAGAGACCCAGTACTTC CASSVGTKETQYF
TRBJ2-1 TRBV19 NA NA TGTGCCAGTAGTCCCTCGGGACGCCGTACCTACAATGAGCAGTTCTTC CASSPSGRRTYNEQFF
TRBJ2-5 TRBV7-3 TRBD2 NA TGTGCCAGCAGCTCCGGGACTAGCGGGAGGGCAGGGGAGACCCAGTACTTC CASSSGTSGRAGETQYF
TRBJ2-7 TRBV6-1 TRBD1 NA TGTGCCAGCAGTGAAAGTGGGAAGGGACAGCCCTACGAGCAGTACTTC CASSESGKGQPYEQYF
TRBJ2-7 TRBV7-9 NA NA TGTGCCAGCAGCTCTGGGGGAACCGGCGGCGAGCAGTACTTC CASSSGGTGGEQYF
TRBJ2-1 TRBV28 NA NA TGTGCCAGCAGTTTATACCAGGGGAAGGGTGAGCAGTTCTTC CASSLYQGKGEQFF
TRBJ2-7 TRBV5-1 NA NA TGCGCCAGCAGCACGTTGACAGGAGGCCACGAGCAGTACTTC CASSTLTGGHEQYF
TRBJ2-1 TRBV9 NA NA TGTGCCAGCAGCGTAGAACCAGACGCTGGGAATGAGCAGTTCTTC CASSVEPDAGNEQFF
TRBJ1-5 TRBV6-4 NA NA TGTGCCAGCAGTCAGGAGAGGGATCAGCCCCAGCATTTT CASSQERDQPQHF
TRBJ2-1 TRBV27 NA NA TGTGCCAGCAGTCCAAACAGGGCCTACAATGAGCAGTTCTTC CASSPNRAYNEQFF
TRBJ2-3 TRBV19 NA once TGTGCCAGTACCGCTAGCACAGATACGCAGTATTTT CASTASTDTQYF
TRBJ1-3 TRBV18 NA NA TGTGCCAGCTCACCCTACTCGGGGATCTCAAGCTCTGGAAACACCATATATTTT CASSPYSGISSSGNTIYF
TRBJ1-2 TRBV6-5 NA NA TGTGCCAGCAGTTACGAGGGCAGGGGAGGCTACACCTTC CASSYEGRGGYTF
TRBJ1-4 TRBV14 NA NA TGTGCCAGCAGCCAGGTCTTGGAAGAAAAACTGTTTTTT CASSQVLEEKLFF
TRBJ1-5 TRBV5-1 NA NA TGCGCCAGCAGCGTAGGTCAGGGCGGTACTCAGCCCCAGCATTTT CASSVGQGGTQPQHF
TRBJ2-2 TRBV19 NA NA TGTGCCAGTAGTTCAAGCGGGGAGCTGTTTTTT CASSSSGELFF
TRBJ2-3 TRBV7-7 TRBD2 NA TGTGCTAGCAGCTTAGGTCTAGCGGGAGGAGGGGATACGCAGTATTTT CASSLGLAGGGDTQYF
TRBJ2-7 TRBV7-2 NA NA TGTGCCAGCAGCTTAGAGGCGAGTATCTACGAGCAGTACTTC CASSLEASIYEQYF
TRBJ1-1 TRBV7-2 NA once TGTGCCAGCAGCTTAGAGTGGTTGAACACTGAAGCTTTCTTT CASSLEWLNTEAFF
TRBJ2-4 TRBV5-1 TRBD2 NA TGCGCCAGCAGCATAGAGACTAGCGGGAGGTTCTTGAGCAAAAACATTCAGTACTTC CASSIETSGRFLSKNIQYF
TRBJ2-5 TRBV19 NA NA TGTGCCAGTAGTATAGCACAGTACCAAGAGACCCAGTACTTC CASSIAQYQETQYF
TRBJ1-4 TRBV9 NA NA TGTGCCAGCAGCGTAGGGCGAAGACCCCCGGCGGGAGAAAAACTGTTTTTT CASSVGRRPPAGEKLFF
TRBJ2-1 TRBV4-2 TRBD2 NA TGTGCCAGCAGCCAAGGGACTAGCGTAGATGAGCAGTTCTTC CASSQGTSVDEQFF
TRBJ2-1 TRBV19 TRBD2 NA TGTGCCAGTAGTACTAGCGGGAGTTACAATGAGCAGTTCTTC CASSTSGSYNEQFF
TRBJ1-5 TRBV6-5 NA NA TGTGCCAGCGCTATGTTGGCCAATCAGCCCCAGCATTTT CASAMLANQPQHF
TRBJ1-3 TRBV5-8 NA NA TGTGCCAGCAGCCCGACAGTATATTCCGGAAACACCATATATTTT CASSPTVYSGNTIYF
TRBJ2-2 TRBV28 NA NA TGTGCCAGCAGACGGGACCCAACCGGGGAGCTGTTTTTT CASRRDPTGELFF
TRBJ2-3 TRBV9 TRBD2 NA TGTGCCAGCAGCGTACTAGCGGGGTCCCAGGATACGCAGTATTTT CASSVLAGSQDTQYF
TRBJ2-1 TRBV4-1 TRBD2 NA TGCGCCAGCAGCCTTTCACTAGCGGGAGTCTACAATGAGCAGTTCTTC CASSLSLAGVYNEQFF
TRBJ2-1 TRBV7-9 TRBD2 once TGTGCCAGCAGCCTGGGACTAGCGGTGTACAATGAGCAGTTCTTC CASSLGLAVYNEQFF
TRBJ1-1 TRBV6-1 NA NA TGTGCCAGCAGGGCCGGCGGTGGGGCTGAAGCTTTCTTT CASRAGGGAEAFF
TRBJ1-5 TRBV6-6 NA NA TGTGCCAGCAGTTACTCGAACAGACAGAATCAGCCCCAGCATTTT CASSYSNRQNQPQHF
TRBJ1-5 TRBV25-1 NA NA TGTGCCAGCAGTGAATTTAGTGGGCAGGGCGATCAGCCCCAGCATTTT CASSEFSGQGDQPQHF
TRBJ2-7 TRBV11-3 NA NA TGTGCCAGCAGCCTGGCTCCGGGCTACGAGCAGTACTTC CASSLAPGYEQYF
TRBJ2-7 TRBV14 NA NA TGTGCCAGCAGCCCTCGACAGGAAGCGACCTACGAGCAGTACTTC CASSPRQEATYEQYF
TRBJ1-4 TRBV28 NA NA TGTGCCAGCAGTTTAAACTTTCGGGAAAAACTGTTTTTT CASSLNFREKLFF
TRBJ2-7 TRBV6-6 NA NA TGTGCCAGCAGTCGCAACGGGGGTATGAACGAGCAGTACTTC CASSRNGGMNEQYF
TRBJ2-7 TRBV9 TRBD1 NA TGTGCCAGCAGCGTTCAAACCGGGACAGGGGGCGAGCAGTACTTC CASSVQTGTGGEQYF
TRBJ1-1 TRBV29-1 NA NA TGCAGCGTTCAGACAGTCGGGGGGGGTTTCTTT CSVQTVGGGFF
TRBJ2-5 TRBV27 NA NA TGTGCCAGCAGTGAGGGGGTTCGGGAGACCCAGTACTTC CASSEGVRETQYF
TRBJ2-5 TRBV29-1 TRBD2 NA TGCAGCGCAGAGACTAGCGGGAGCAGTCCGTACTTC CSAETSGSSPYF
TRBJ2-3 TRBV2 NA NA TGTGCCAGCAGTGAACAGGGGACAGATACGCAGTATTTT CASSEQGTDTQYF
TRBJ2-2 TRBV28 TRBD2 NA TGTGCCAGCAGACTTAGCGGGAGCGCCGGGGAGCTGTTTTTT CASRLSGSAGELFF
TRBJ2-2 TRBV29-1 NA once TGCAGCGTTGAGAGGGGGGCCGGGGAGCTGTTTTTT CSVERGAGELFF
TRBJ2-3 TRBV5-1 TRBD2 NA TGCGCCAGCAGCTCGAAATTAGCGGGAGCGGTTGTAGATACGCAGTATTTT CASSSKLAGAVVDTQYF
TRBJ2-5 TRBV27 NA NA TGTGCCAGCAGTTTAGGGCGACGGGAGACCCAGTACTTC CASSLGRRETQYF
TRBJ2-5 TRBV20-1 NA NA TGCAGTGCTGGAGCCGGGGAGACCCAGTACTTC CSAGAGETQYF
TRBJ2-2 TRBV7-3 NA NA TGTGCCAGCAGCTTACGGCCTGTTGGGGCAGGGGTTCACGGGGAGCTGTTTTTT CASSLRPVGAGVHGELFF
TRBJ1-4 TRBV7-9 NA NA TGTGCCAGCAGCCGGGGCGAAAAACTGTTTTTT CASSRGEKLFF
TRBJ2-7 TRBV9 TRBD2 NA TGTGCCAGCAGCTTCCTAGCGGGAGGTTTCGACGAGCAGTACTTC CASSFLAGGFDEQYF
TRBJ2-1 TRBV18 NA NA TGTGCCAGCTCACCCATGACAGCGTCCAATGAGCAGTTCTTC CASSPMTASNEQFF
TRBJ1-5 TRBV27 TRBD1 NA TGTGCCAGCAGTCCACCTGGGGGACAGGGTAGCAATCAGCCCCAGCATTTT CASSPPGGQGSNQPQHF
TRBJ2-7 TRBV7-2 NA NA TGTGCCAGCAGCTTCGAACAGGGCCCCTACGAGCAGTACTTC CASSFEQGPYEQYF
TRBJ1-2 TRBV6-5 NA NA TGTGCCAGCAGTTACTCGTGGAACTATGGCTACACCTTC CASSYSWNYGYTF